This is a list of T cell receptor beta chains from one sample in a study of vaccination and CD4 T cells after COVID-19. MiXCR, applied by TCRdb to the PCR reads, yields one record per CDR3 protein. The table includes about 16,000 distinct CDR3 sequences, around three quarters detected once. No cognate antigen is known for these TCRs. Sequenced input: CD4+ T cells from blood, cultured in vitro. The receptors stem from a human donor who had recovered from COVID-19. Both conserved end residues are part of each CDR3. Each record gives: J gene, V gene, D gene, clone size, CDR3 protein, CDR3 DNA. A D gene is named only where the DNA matches it firmly. The size of a clone is reported for some rows only, either as once, few or many, or as a class for expanded clones.

>TRBJ1-1|TRBV5-8|-|few
CASSLDRTGVTGNTEAFF
TGTGCCAGCAGCTTGGATCGTACCGGGGTTACCGGGAACACTGAAGCTTTCTTT
>TRBJ1-2|TRBV28|-|-
CASTRTAVNYGYTF
TGTGCCAGCACCCGGACGGCGGTTAACTATGGCTACACCTTC
>TRBJ2-7|TRBV4-1|-|once
CASSQDRRAGEQYF
TGCGCCAGCAGCCAAGATAGGCGGGCGGGGGAGCAGTACTTC
>TRBJ1-2|TRBV20-1|-|medium-sized
CSASGHLISSGYTF
TGCAGTGCTAGCGGACACCTCATCTCGTCTGGCTACACCTTC
>TRBJ2-5|TRBV7-2|-|few
CASRPPGPEETQYF
TGTGCCAGCAGGCCCCCCGGGCCAGAAGAGACCCAGTACTTC
>TRBJ1-2|TRBV10-1|TRBD1|-
CASSPGQGAYGYTF
TGCGCCAGCAGCCCGGGACAGGGGGCATATGGCTACACCTTC
>TRBJ2-5|TRBV20-1|TRBD2|-
CSARDPRLAGGGETQYF
TGCAGTGCTAGAGACCCCAGACTAGCGGGAGGAGGTGAGACCCAGTACTTC
>TRBJ1-1|TRBV7-2|-|once
CASSLVQGQAFF
TGTGCCAGCAGCTTAGTGCAGGGTCAAGCTTTCTTT
>TRBJ2-3|TRBV19|-|-
CASSMGRDTQYF
TGTGCCAGTAGTATGGGGCGAGATACGCAGTATTTT
>TRBJ1-5|TRBV15|-|-
CATSRVREEPQHF
TGTGCCACCAGCAGAGTTCGGGAGGAGCCCCAGCATTTT
>TRBJ2-3|TRBV7-2|-|large
CASSQSYTSTDTQYF
TGTGCCAGCAGCCAGAGCTACACTAGCACAGATACGCAGTATTTT
>TRBJ1-2|TRBV15|-|once
CATSRDLLEGANGYTF
TGTGCCACCAGCAGAGATCTCCTTGAGGGAGCAAATGGCTACACCTTC
>TRBJ1-1|TRBV18|-|-
CASSPQKIEAFF
TGTGCCAGCTCACCACAAAAGATCGAAGCTTTCTTT
>TRBJ2-2|TRBV7-2|TRBD2|-
CAGSGRTGELFF
TGTGCCGGGAGCGGGAGGACCGGGGAGCTGTTTTTT
>TRBJ2-3|TRBV19|TRBD2|-
CASGSGTSDTQYF
TGTGCCAGTGGTAGCGGGACCTCAGATACGCAGTATTTT
>TRBJ1-3|TRBV9|TRBD1|-
CASSPGTGGYRNTIYF
TGTGCCAGCAGCCCCGGGACAGGGGGCTATCGAAACACCATATATTTT
>TRBJ1-1|TRBV19|-|-
CASSVNIRGNTEAFF
TGTGCCAGTAGTGTAAATATCAGGGGGAACACTGAAGCTTTCTTT
>TRBJ2-5|TRBV27|-|-
CASSLLSSQETQYF
TGTGCCAGCAGTTTACTATCTAGCCAGGAGACCCAGTACTTC
>TRBJ1-5|TRBV19|TRBD1|-
CASSPVPGQGRQPQHF
TGTGCCAGTAGTCCTGTCCCGGGACAGGGACGACAGCCCCAGCATTTT
>TRBJ1-6|TRBV20-1|TRBD1|-
CSALFLAGGKYNSPLHF
TGCAGTGCTTTATTTTTGGCAGGGGGGAAATATAATTCACCCCTCCACTTT
>TRBJ2-2|TRBV2|-|few
CASSSGWGTGELFF
TGTGCCAGCAGTAGTGGTTGGGGCACCGGGGAGCTGTTTTTT
>TRBJ1-1|TRBV6-1|-|-
CASKGGRNTEAFF
TGTGCCAGCAAGGGGGGAAGAAACACTGAAGCTTTCTTT
>TRBJ2-5|TRBV21-1|-|-
CASRKTEGQMRGETQYF
TGTGCCAGCCGAAAGACGGAGGGGCAGATGAGGGGAGAGACCCAGTACTTC
>TRBJ2-3|TRBV7-2|-|-
CASSLRQITDTQYF
TGTGCCAGCAGCTTGCGGCAGATCACAGATACGCAGTATTTT
>TRBJ2-3|TRBV2|-|-
CASGRTHTDTQYF
TGTGCCAGCGGAAGGACTCACACAGATACGCAGTATTTT
>TRBJ1-6|TRBV28|TRBD1|-
CASSLARQGALVSGSPLHF
TGTGCCAGCAGTTTGGCGAGACAGGGGGCTTTAGTTAGCGGTTCACCCCTCCACTTT
>TRBJ2-7|TRBV20-1|-|-
CSAREGNLGGEQYF
TGCAGTGCTAGAGAAGGCAACTTAGGAGGCGAGCAGTACTTC
>TRBJ1-2|TRBV7-8|-|-
CASSLDGVGTAIYGYTF
TGTGCCAGCAGCTTAGACGGGGTGGGGACTGCAATCTATGGCTACACCTTC
>TRBJ2-7|TRBV7-9|-|-
CASSLLLFEQYF
TGTGCCAGCAGCTTATTACTATTTGAGCAGTACTTC
>TRBJ2-1|TRBV7-9|TRBD2|-
CASSPRTSSNEQFF
TGTGCCAGCAGCCCCAGGACTAGCTCCAATGAGCAGTTCTTC
>TRBJ2-3|TRBV6-4|-|once
CASSVVGQVPTDTQYF
TGTGCCAGCAGTGTAGTGGGGCAAGTACCCACAGATACGCAGTATTTT
>TRBJ1-1|TRBV6-1|-|few
CASSDAFAAGPMNTEAFF
TGTGCCAGCAGTGATGCATTCGCGGCAGGGCCGATGAACACTGAAGCTTTCTTT
>TRBJ2-3|TRBV7-9|-|-
CASSLGWGNSDTQYF
TGTGCCAGCAGCTTAGGGTGGGGCAATTCAGATACGCAGTATTTT
>TRBJ1-1|TRBV6-1|-|few
CATTSMNTEAFF
TGTGCCACCACGTCAATGAACACTGAAGCTTTCTTT
>TRBJ2-3|TRBV5-1|-|few
CASSLPLGSPDTQYF
TGCGCCAGCAGCTTGCCCTTGGGTAGTCCAGATACGCAGTATTTT
>TRBJ2-1|TRBV20-1|-|-
CSARGAGTGSYNEQFF
TGCAGTGCTAGAGGGGCCGGGACGGGCTCCTACAATGAGCAGTTCTTC
>TRBJ1-2|TRBV28|-|-
CASSSSRPPGVRYGYTF
TGTGCCAGCAGTTCCAGTCGGCCCCCGGGGGTCCGCTATGGCTACACCTTC
>TRBJ1-5|TRBV20-1|-|medium-sized
CSAREAAAHHPQHF
TGCAGTGCTAGAGAGGCAGCAGCGCATCATCCCCAGCATTTT
>TRBJ1-5|TRBV24-1|TRBD1|-
CATSDQGTGTSNQPQHF
TGTGCCACCAGTGACCAAGGGACAGGGACGAGCAATCAGCCCCAGCATTTT
>TRBJ1-2|TRBV7-2|TRBD1|few
CASSPPHRGGGYTF
TGTGCCAGCAGCCCACCTCACAGGGGCGGCGGCTACACCTTC
>TRBJ2-5|TRBV10-3|TRBD2|-
CAISESLGGVQETQYF
TGTGCCATCAGTGAGAGTCTGGGAGGGGTCCAAGAGACCCAGTACTTC
>TRBJ1-2|TRBV5-1|TRBD1|-
CASSPGQGTTYGYTF
TGCGCCAGCAGCCCAGGACAGGGCACAACCTATGGCTACACCTTC
>TRBJ1-1|TRBV21-1|-|-
CASSPRFMNTEAFF
TGTGCCAGCAGCCCCCGGTTCATGAACACTGAAGCTTTCTTT
>TRBJ1-6|TRBV6-2/TRBV6-3|-|-
CASSYSYRLRRESPLHF
TGTGCCAGCAGTTACTCGTATAGGCTACGCCGGGAATCACCCCTCCACTTT
>TRBJ1-2|TRBV28|-|few
CASLEGFNYGYTF
TGTGCCAGCCTAGAGGGGTTTAACTATGGCTACACCTTC
>TRBJ2-7|TRBV7-6|TRBD1|-
CASSGGQGSVEQYF
TGTGCCAGCAGCGGTGGACAGGGAAGCGTCGAGCAGTACTTC
>TRBJ2-2|TRBV24-1|-|-
CATSDPSGQGGNTGELFF
TGTGCCACCAGTGACCCTAGCGGTCAGGGGGGAAACACCGGGGAGCTGTTTTTT